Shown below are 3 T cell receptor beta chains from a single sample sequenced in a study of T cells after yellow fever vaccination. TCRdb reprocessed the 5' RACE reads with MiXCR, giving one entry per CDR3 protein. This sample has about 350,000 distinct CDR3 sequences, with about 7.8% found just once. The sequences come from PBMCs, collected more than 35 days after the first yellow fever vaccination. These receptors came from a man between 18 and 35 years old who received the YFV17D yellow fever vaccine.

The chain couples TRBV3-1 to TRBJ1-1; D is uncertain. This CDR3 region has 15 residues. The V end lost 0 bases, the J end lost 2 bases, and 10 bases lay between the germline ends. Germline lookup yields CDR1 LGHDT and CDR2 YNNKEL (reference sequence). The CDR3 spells CASSQDRWGNTEAFF. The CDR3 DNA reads TGTGCCAGCAGCCAAGATAGGTGGGGAAACACTGAAGCTTTCTTT.

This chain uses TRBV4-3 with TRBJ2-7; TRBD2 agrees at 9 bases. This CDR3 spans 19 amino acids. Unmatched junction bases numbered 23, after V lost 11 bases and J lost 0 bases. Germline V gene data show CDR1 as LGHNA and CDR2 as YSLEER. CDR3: CAPKTTSGSSTPSSYEQYF. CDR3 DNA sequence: TGCGCCCCTAAAACGACTAGCGGCTCTTCCACTCCCAGCTCCTACGAGCAGTACTTC.

CDR3 residues: CASSPPGLNTDTQYF. CDR3 nucleotide sequence: TGTGCCAGCAGTCCACCGGGACTGAACACAGATACGCAGTATTTT. The chain links TRBV6-1 to TRBJ2-3, with a possible D match to TRBD2 (6 bases). Trimming took off 5 bases at V and 2 bases at J, with 14 bases between the two ends. Germline-derived CDR1 and CDR2 are MNHNS and SASEGT. This CDR3 contains 15 residues.